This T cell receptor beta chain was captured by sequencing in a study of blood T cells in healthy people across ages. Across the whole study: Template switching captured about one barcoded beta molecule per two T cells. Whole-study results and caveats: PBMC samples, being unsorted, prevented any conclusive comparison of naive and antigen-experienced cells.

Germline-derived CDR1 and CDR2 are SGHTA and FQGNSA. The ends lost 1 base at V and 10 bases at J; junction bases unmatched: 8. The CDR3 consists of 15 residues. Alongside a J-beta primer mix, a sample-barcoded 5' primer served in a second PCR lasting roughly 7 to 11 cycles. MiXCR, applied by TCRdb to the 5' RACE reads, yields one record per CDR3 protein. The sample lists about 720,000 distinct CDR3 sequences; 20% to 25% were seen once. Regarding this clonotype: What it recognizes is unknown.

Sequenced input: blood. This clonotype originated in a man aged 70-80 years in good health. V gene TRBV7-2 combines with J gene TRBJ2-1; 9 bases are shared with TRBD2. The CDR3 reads CASSLEAGGLEEQFF. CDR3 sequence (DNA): TGTGCCAGCAGCTTAGAGGCGGGAGGGCTTGAAGAGCAGTTCTTC. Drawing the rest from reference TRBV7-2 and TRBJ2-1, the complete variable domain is GAGVSQSPSNKVTEKGKDVELRCDPISGHTALYWYRQSLGQGLEFLIYFQGNSAPDKSGLPSDRFSAERTGGSVSTLTIQRTQQEDSAVYLCASSLEAGGLEEQFFGPGTRLTVL.